Following are 9 T cell receptor beta chains from one sample sequenced in a study of Ad26.COV2.S vaccination and SARS-CoV-2 variants. The repertoire was sequenced with immunoSEQ multiplex PCR; TCRdb's copy has only in-frame clones and lacks some. The table records about 350,000 clones, around 89% of them present only once. Treatment: some 20 received Ad26.COV2.S at low or high dose, single or two shots; roughly 5 received placebo; per-sample allocation not given. All samples were drawn on day 63, counting from the first vaccine or placebo injection. The material was peripheral blood, obtained in a trial of Ad26.COV2.S vaccine versus placebo. These receptors all come from a person between 18 and 59 years old who received the Ad26.COV2.S COVID-19 vaccine or a placebo.

This chain joins TRBV2 and TRBJ1-1; 8 bases line up with TRBD1. Germline V gene lookup returns CDR1 SNHLY and CDR2 FYNNEI. The ends lost 6 bases at V and 5 bases at J; junction bases unmatched: 8. The CDR3 runs 14 residues. The CDR3 coding sequence is TGTGCCAGCAGGCCCGACAGGGGTGGAACTGAAGCTTTCTTT. Protein sequence: CASRPDRGGTEAFF.

The J gene is TRBJ2-7, the V gene TRBV13; weak D call: TRBD1 (6 bases). The V end lost 1 base, the J end lost 2 bases, and 15 bases lay between the germline ends. There are 16 residues in the CDR3. Germline V gene sequence: CDR1 PRHDT, CDR2 FYEKMQ (reference sequence). CDR3 in amino acids: CASSLVAQGPPYEQYF. CDR3 DNA: TGTGCCAGCAGCTTAGTTGCGCAGGGGCCCCCCTACGAGCAGTACTTC.

The chain recombines TRBV19 with TRBJ2-3; 11 bases agree with TRBD2. This CDR3 comprises 17 residues. Germline-derived CDR1 and CDR2 are LNHDA and SQIVND (reference sequence). The junction had 13 bases not matched to a gene; V was cut back by 4 bases and J by 7 bases. Here the CDR3 reads CASSNPITSGRGYTQYF. The DNA of the CDR3 is TGTGCCAGTAGTAACCCCATCACTAGCGGGAGAGGGTATACGCAGTATTTT.

V and J are TRBV5-6 and TRBJ2-3; 12 bases are shared with TRBD2. The V gene end was trimmed by 0 bases and the J gene end by 4 bases; junction bases not matched to a gene: 6. The V gene's germline CDR1 is SGHDT and CDR2 YYEEEE. CDR3 length: 17 residues. CDR3 sequence reads: CASSLVTSGGGADTQYF. CDR3 nucleotide sequence: TGTGCCAGCAGCTTGGTGACTAGCGGGGGAGGGGCAGATACGCAGTATTTT.

The rearrangement joins TRBV19 to TRBJ2-1; TRBD1 or TRBD2 may be the D gene (5 bases each). There are 15 residues in the CDR3. The germline V gene has CDR1 LNHDA and CDR2 SQIVND (reference sequence). The V end was cut by 0 bases, the J end by 3 bases, with 9 bases between. CDR3 region: CASSIDWDGYNEQFF. The CDR3 bases are TGTGCCAGTAGTATAGACTGGGACGGCTACAATGAGCAGTTCTTC.

This chain joins TRBV7-2 and TRBJ2-7; 8 bases fit TRBD2. Germline values: CDR1 SGHTA, CDR2 FQGNSA. V was clipped by 5 bases and J by 2 bases; unmatched bases: 8. CDR3 length equals 15 residues. This CDR3 is CASSRQVAGPYEQYF. The CDR3 DNA reads TGTGCCAGCAGCCGGCAAGTAGCGGGACCCTACGAGCAGTACTTC.

This clone was seen a single time. The chain couples TRBV15 to TRBJ1-1, with 7 bases lining up with TRBD1. Germline V CDR1 and CDR2: LNHNV, YYDKDF (reference sequence). V lost 0 bases and J lost 1; bases outside the gene matches: 11. The CDR3 covers 18 residues. The CDR3 DNA sequence: TGTGCCACCAGCAGAGATGAAGGATTAGGGGGCTGGAACACTGAAGCTTTCTTT. This translates into CATSRDEGLGGWNTEAFF.

The CDR3 nucleotides read TGTGCCAGTAGTATAATGACTGACGCCCACGGGGAGCTGTTTTTT. It codes for CASSIMTDAHGELFF. This chain links TRBV19 with TRBJ2-2; D uncertain. This CDR3 comprises 15 residues. The ends were cut back, 2 bases at V and 7 bases at J, with 14 bases in the middle. Germline-derived CDR1 and CDR2 are LNHDA and SQIVND (reference sequence).

This chain joins TRBV7-6 and TRBJ1-1, with 7 bases aligning to TRBD1. V was pared by 6 bases and J by 3 bases, with 7 bases of the junction left unmatched. The CDR3 consists of 14 residues. Per germline, CDR1 SGHVS and CDR2 FNYEAQ. The CDR3 is CASSSRGLDTEAFF. CDR3 sequence (DNA): TGTGCCAGCAGTTCTAGGGGGCTCGACACTGAAGCTTTCTTT.